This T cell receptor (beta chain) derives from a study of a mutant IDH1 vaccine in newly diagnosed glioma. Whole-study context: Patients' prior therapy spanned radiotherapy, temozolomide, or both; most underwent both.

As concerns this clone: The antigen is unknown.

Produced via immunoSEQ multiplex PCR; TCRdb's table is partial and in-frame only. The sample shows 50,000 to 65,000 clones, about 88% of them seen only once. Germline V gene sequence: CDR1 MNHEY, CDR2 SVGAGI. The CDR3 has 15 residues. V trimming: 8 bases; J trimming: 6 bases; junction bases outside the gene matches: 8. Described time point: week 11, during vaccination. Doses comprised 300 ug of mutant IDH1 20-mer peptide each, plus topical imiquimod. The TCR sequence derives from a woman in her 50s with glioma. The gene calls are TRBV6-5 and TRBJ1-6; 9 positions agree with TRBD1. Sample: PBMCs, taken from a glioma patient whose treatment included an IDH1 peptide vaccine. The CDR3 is CASSLRGQGNSPLHF. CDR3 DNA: TGTGCCAGCTCCCTAAGGGGACAGGGTAATTCACCCCTCCACTTT.